This TCR beta chain was sequenced during a study of CD8+CD57+ T cells in acquired aplastic anemia. As for the study in general: Sorted CD4+ plus CD8+ cells gave DNA averaging approximately 3.2 ug.

The study profiled TCR beta VDJ and CDR3 using genomic DNA as template. TCRdb analysed the reads with MiXCR anew, one entry per CDR3 protein. Of about 130,000 distinct CDR3 sequences in the sample, around 48% were seen once. Turning to this clonotype: Its specificity is not known.

With V trimmed by 6 bases and J by 1 base, 2 bases remained unmatched. The germline V gene encodes CDR1 SNHLY and CDR2 FYNNEI. This CDR3 is built from 15 residues. Broader study findings: CD8+ Simpson's diversity in patients was not significantly different from that in controls. The number of CD8+ CDR3 sequences shared by patients and controls was roughly 30.

The sequencing input was sorted CD4+, CD8+, or CD8+CD57+ T cells (not recorded which) from PBMCs. The chain combines TRBV2 with TRBJ2-3; 12 positions match TRBD2. The sequence was obtained from a human donor in good health, serving as a control. The CDR3 DNA is TGTGCCAGCAGGACTAGCGGGGGCCGCACAGATACGCAGTATTTT. The encoded protein is CASRTSGGRTDTQYF.